This T cell receptor (beta chain) comes out of a study of CD8 T cells in ankylosing spondylitis. Study-wide points: Among TCR beta sequences, a motif of under ten highly homologous variants appeared characteristic of ankylosing spondylitis blood. Disease-linked clones displayed a CD8+ phenotype and appeared relatively rarely in peripheral blood. Some motif variants were previously reported in reactive arthritis synovial fluid and blood. Reportedly, matched ankylosing spondylitis synovial fluid was significantly enriched for disease-linked clones.

Construction of TCR beta libraries was performed using quantitative 5'-RACE with molecular barcodes. TCRdb analysed the 5' RACE reads with MiXCR anew, one entry per CDR3 protein. The data contain some 840,000 distinct CDR3 sequences, about 10% of them singletons. Comments on this clonotype: Its antigen is undetermined.

In germline, CDR1 is SGHTA, CDR2 FQGNSA. This CDR3 region has 14 residues. The V end was cut by 1 base, the J end by 5 bases, with 11 bases between. Sequenced material: blood, either unsorted or a sorted T cell fraction (not recorded which). The chain uses TRBV7-2 and TRBJ2-5; a possible D gene is TRBD2 (5 bases). The TCR comes from a male donor with ankylosing spondylitis. The CDR3 nucleotides are TGTGCCAGCAGCTTAGACAAGGGAGTGGAGACCCAGTACTTC. Protein sequence: CASSLDKGVETQYF.